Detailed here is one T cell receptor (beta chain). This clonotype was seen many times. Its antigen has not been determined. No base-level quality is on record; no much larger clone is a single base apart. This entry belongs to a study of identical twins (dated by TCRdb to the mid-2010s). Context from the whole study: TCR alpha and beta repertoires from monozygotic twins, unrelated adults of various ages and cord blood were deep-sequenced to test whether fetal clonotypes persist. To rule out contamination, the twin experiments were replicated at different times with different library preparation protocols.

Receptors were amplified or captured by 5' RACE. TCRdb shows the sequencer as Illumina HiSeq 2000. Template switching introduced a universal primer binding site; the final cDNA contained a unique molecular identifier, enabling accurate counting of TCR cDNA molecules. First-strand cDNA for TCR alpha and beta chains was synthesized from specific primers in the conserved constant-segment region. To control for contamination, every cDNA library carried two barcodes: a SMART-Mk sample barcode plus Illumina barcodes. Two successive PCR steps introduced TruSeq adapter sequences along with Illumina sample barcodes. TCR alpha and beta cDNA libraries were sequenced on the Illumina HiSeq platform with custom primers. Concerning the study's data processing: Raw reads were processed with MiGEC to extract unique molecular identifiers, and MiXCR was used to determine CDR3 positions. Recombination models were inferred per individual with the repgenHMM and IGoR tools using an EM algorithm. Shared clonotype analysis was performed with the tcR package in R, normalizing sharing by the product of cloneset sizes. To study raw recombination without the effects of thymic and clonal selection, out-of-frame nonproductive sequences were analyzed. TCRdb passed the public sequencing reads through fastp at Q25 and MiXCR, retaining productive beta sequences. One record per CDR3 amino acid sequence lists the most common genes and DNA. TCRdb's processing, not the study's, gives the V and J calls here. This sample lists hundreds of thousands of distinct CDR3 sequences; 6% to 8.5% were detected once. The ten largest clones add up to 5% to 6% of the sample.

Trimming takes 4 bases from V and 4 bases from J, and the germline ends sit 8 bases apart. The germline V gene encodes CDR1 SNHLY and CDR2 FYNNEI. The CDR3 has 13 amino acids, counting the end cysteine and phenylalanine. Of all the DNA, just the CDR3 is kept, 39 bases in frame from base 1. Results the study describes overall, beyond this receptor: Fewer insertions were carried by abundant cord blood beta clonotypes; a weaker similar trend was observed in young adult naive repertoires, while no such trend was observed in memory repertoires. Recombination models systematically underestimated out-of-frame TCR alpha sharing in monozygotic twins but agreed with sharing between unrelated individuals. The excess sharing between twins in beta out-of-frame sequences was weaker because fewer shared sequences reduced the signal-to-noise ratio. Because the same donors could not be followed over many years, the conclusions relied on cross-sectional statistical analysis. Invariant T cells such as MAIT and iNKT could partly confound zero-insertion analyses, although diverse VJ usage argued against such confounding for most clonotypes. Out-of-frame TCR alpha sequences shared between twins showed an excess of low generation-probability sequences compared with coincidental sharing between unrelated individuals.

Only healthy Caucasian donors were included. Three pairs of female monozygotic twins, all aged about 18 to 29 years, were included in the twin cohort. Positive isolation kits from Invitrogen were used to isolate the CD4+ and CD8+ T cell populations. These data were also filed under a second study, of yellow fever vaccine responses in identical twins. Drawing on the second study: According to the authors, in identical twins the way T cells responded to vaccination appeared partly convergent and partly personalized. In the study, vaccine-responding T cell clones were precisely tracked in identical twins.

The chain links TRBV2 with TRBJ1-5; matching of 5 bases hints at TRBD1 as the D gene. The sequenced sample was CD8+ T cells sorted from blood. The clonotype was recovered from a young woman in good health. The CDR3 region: CASSVTENQPQHF. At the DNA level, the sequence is TGTGCCAGCAGTGTGACAGAAAATCAGCCCCAGCATTTT.